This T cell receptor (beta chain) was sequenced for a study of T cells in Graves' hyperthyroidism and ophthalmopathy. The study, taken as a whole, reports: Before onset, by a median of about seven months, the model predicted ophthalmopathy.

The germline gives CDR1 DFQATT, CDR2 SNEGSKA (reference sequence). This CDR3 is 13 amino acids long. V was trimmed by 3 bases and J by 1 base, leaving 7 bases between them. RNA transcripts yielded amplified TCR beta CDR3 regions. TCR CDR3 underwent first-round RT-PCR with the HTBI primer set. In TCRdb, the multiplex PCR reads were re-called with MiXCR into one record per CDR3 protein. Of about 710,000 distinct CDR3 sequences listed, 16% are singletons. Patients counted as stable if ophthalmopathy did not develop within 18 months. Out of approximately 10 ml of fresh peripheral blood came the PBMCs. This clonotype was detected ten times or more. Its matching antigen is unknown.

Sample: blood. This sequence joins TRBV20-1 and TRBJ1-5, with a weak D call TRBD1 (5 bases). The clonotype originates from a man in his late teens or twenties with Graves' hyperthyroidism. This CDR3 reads CSASRVSNQPQHF. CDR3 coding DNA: TGCAGTGCTAGCAGGGTGAGCAATCAGCCCCAGCATTTT.